This TCR beta chain was sequenced in a study of cytomegalovirus exposure and HLA in healthy donors. Findings of the study overall: In a later analysis, an Asian-associated ancestry cluster reportedly showed fewer N-insertions than the approximately 700-donor mean.

With regard to this clone: What it recognizes is unknown.

Researchers ran the PCR with 60 Vbeta and 13 Jbeta primers. Some clones are missing from TCRdb's copy, which holds only in-frame ones; the method was immunoSEQ multiplex PCR. The data contain approximately 92,000 clones, over 75% of them singletons. Trimming took off 0 bases at V and 0 bases at J, with 18 bases between the two ends. This CDR3 is built from 18 residues. Germline values: CDR1 SGHRS, CDR2 YFSETQ. The chain combines TRBV5-1 with TRBJ1-1; D ambiguous. This TCR was sampled from a girl aged 2 to 10 in good health and CMV-seropositive. Sequencing was performed on PBMCs. The CDR3 sequence: CASSLVVQSAGMNTEAFF. In DNA form, the CDR3 reads TGCGCCAGCAGCTTGGTAGTACAGTCGGCCGGGATGAACACTGAAGCTTTCTTT.